A selection of T cell receptor beta chains follows, all from one sample in a study of blood T cell repertoires in COVID-19. The method was immunoSEQ multiplex PCR; TCRdb's version includes in-frame clones alone and lacks a portion of them. The repertoire has roughly 200,000 clones, 80% to 90% of them found once; the top ten carry 9.5% to 11%. Sample: peripheral blood. The receptors originated from a woman aged 40 to 50 with COVID-19, enrolled during active disease. Each CDR3 is given with its conserved first and last residue. Each record gives: J gene, D gene, V gene, clone size, CDR3 protein, CDR3 DNA. A D gene is named only where the DNA matches it firmly. Not every row has a clone size; where given, it reads once, few, many or a size class.

j_call: TRBJ2-1
d_call: TRBD1
v_call: TRBV4-1
clone_size: NA
cdr3_aa: CASSLKTGGEQFF
cdr3_nt: TGCGCCAGCAGCCTAAAAACAGGGGGGGAGCAGTTCTTC

j_call: TRBJ2-7
d_call: TRBD2
v_call: TRBV3-1/TRBV3-2
clone_size: NA
cdr3_aa: CASSPTAGLAYEQYF
cdr3_nt: TGTGCCAGCAGCCCTACCGCGGGACTAGCCTACGAGCAGTACTTC

j_call: TRBJ2-1
d_call: NA
v_call: TRBV18
clone_size: NA
cdr3_aa: CASSHRGRDEQFF
cdr3_nt: TGTGCCAGCTCACATAGGGGTCGCGATGAGCAGTTCTTC

j_call: TRBJ2-2
d_call: NA
v_call: TRBV7-8
clone_size: many
cdr3_aa: CASSTRGVTGELFF
cdr3_nt: TGTGCCAGCAGTACCAGGGGGGTCACCGGGGAGCTGTTTTTT

j_call: TRBJ2-7
d_call: NA
v_call: TRBV25-1
clone_size: NA
cdr3_aa: CASSERTVPYEQYF
cdr3_nt: TGTGCCAGCAGTGAACGTACGGTCCCCTACGAGCAGTACTTC

j_call: TRBJ1-4
d_call: NA
v_call: TRBV15
clone_size: NA
cdr3_aa: CATSRGQLNEKLFF
cdr3_nt: TGTGCCACCAGCCGAGGACAACTTAATGAAAAACTGTTTTTT

j_call: TRBJ2-7
d_call: TRBD2
v_call: TRBV20-1
clone_size: NA
cdr3_aa: CSASGIAGVGEQYF
cdr3_nt: TGCAGTGCTAGTGGGATAGCGGGAGTGGGCGAGCAGTACTTC

j_call: TRBJ2-5
d_call: NA
v_call: TRBV7-4
clone_size: NA
cdr3_aa: CASSLQSGRRGRETQYF
cdr3_nt: TGTGCCAGCAGCCTTCAATCCGGACGGCGGGGTCGAGAGACCCAGTACTTC

j_call: TRBJ1-1
d_call: NA
v_call: TRBV30
clone_size: NA
cdr3_aa: CAWSAGVTEAFF
cdr3_nt: TGTGCCTGGAGTGCAGGGGTCACTGAAGCTTTCTTT

j_call: TRBJ2-3
d_call: TRBD2
v_call: TRBV3-1/TRBV3-2
clone_size: NA
cdr3_aa: CASSQYPGTRTDTQYF
cdr3_nt: TGTGCCAGCAGCCAATACCCTGGGACTAGGACAGATACGCAGTATTTT

j_call: TRBJ1-6
d_call: NA
v_call: TRBV10-3
clone_size: NA
cdr3_aa: CAISPFPGNPSYNSPLHF
cdr3_nt: TGTGCCATCAGCCCATTCCCAGGGAACCCCTCCTATAATTCACCCCTCCACTTT